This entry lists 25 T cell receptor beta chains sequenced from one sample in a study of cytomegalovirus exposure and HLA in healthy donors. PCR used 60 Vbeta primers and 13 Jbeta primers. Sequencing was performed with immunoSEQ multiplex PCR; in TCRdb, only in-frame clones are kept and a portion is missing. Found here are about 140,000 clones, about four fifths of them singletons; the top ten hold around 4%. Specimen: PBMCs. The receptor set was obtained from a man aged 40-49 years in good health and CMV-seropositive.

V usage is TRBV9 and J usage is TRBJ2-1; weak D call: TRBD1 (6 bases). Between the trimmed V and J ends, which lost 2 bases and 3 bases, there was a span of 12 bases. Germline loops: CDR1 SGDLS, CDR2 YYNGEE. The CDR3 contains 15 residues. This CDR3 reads CASSVSGVNYNEQFF. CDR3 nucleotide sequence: TGTGCCAGCAGCGTTTCAGGGGTCAACTACAATGAGCAGTTCTTC.

This chain's CDR3 is CASSVGAGVYNEQFF. CDR3 DNA sequence: TGTGCCAGCAGTGTGGGAGCGGGAGTCTACAATGAGCAGTTCTTC. This chain joins TRBV6-4 and TRBJ2-1, with TRBD2 matching over 8 bases. The V gene end was trimmed by 4 bases and the J gene end by 3 bases; junction bases not matched to a gene: 5. Germline V lookup: CDR1 MRHNA, CDR2 SNTAGT. The CDR3 sequence is 15 residues long.

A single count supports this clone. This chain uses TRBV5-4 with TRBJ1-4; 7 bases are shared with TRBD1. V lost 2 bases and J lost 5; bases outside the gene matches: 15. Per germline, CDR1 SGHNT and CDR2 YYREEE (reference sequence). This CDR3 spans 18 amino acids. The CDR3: CASSFQGGTVTLNEKLFF. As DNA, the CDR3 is TGTGCCAGCAGCTTTCAGGGCGGGACAGTGACGCTGAATGAAAAACTGTTTTTT.

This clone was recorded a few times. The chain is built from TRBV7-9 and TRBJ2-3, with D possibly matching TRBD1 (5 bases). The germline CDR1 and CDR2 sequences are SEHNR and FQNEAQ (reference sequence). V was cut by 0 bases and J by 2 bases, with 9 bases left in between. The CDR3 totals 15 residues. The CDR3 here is CASSLAGQLTDTQYF. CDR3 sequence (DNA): TGTGCCAGCAGCTTAGCCGGACAACTCACAGATACGCAGTATTTT.

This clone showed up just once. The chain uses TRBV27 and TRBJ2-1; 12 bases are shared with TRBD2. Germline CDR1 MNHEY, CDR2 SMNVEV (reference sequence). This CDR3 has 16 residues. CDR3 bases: TGTGCGACGGGGCTAGCGGGAGGGCCAACACGGGGTGAGCAGTTCTTC. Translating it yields CATGLAGGPTRGEQFF.

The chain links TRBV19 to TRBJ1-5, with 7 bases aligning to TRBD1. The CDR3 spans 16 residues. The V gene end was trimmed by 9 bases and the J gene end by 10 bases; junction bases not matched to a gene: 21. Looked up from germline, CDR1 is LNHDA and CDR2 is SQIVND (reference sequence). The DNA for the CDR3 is TGTGCCAGCCAGACAAGGGTAGCCTCAGGGGGACATCCCCAGCATTTT. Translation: CASQTRVASGGHPQHF.

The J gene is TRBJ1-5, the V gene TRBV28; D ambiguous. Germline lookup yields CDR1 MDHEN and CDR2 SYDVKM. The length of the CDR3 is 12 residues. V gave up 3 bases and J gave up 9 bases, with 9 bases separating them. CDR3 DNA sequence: TGTGCCAGCAGTTTTCACCAGTCGCCCCAGCATTTT. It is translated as CASSFHQSPQHF.

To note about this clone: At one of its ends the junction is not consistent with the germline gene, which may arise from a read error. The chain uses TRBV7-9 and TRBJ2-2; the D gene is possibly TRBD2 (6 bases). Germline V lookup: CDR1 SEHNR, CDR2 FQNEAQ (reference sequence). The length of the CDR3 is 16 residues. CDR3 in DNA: TGTGCCAGCAACTTATTCCTCCCCGGGAGTCACGGGGAGCTGTTTTTT. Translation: CASNLFLPGSHGELFF.

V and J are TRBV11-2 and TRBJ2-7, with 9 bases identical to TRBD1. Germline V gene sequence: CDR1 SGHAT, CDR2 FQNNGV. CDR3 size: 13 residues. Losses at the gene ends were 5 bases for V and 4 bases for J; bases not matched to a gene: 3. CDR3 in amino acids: CASSPGQGYEQYF. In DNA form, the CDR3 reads TGTGCCAGCAGCCCGGGACAGGGATACGAGCAGTACTTC.

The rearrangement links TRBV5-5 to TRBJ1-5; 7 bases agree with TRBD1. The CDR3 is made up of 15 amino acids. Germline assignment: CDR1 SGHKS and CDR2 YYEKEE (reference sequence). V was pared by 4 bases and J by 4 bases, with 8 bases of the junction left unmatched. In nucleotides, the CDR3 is TGTGCCAGCAGCCCGGTGGGACAGCTTAATCAGCCCCAGCATTTT. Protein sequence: CASSPVGQLNQPQHF.

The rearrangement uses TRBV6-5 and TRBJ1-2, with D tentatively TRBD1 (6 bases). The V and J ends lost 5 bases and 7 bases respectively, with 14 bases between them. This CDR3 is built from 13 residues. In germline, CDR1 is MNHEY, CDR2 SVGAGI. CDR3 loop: CASSPQHRVGYTF. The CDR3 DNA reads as TGTGCCAGCAGTCCCCAACACAGGGTTGGCTACACCTTC.

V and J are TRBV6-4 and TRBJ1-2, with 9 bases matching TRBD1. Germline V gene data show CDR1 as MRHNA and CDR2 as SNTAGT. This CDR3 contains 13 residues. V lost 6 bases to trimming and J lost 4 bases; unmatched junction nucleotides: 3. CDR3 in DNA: TGTGCCAGCAGCCTGGACAGGGGCTATGGCTACACCTTC. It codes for CASSLDRGYGYTF.

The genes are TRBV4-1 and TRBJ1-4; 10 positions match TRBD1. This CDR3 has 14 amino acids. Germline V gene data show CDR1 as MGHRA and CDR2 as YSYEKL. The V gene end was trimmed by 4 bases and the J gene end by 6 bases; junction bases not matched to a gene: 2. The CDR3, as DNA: TGCGCCAGCAGCCGCGGGACAGGGGATGAAAAACTGTTTTTT. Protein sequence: CASSRGTGDEKLFF.

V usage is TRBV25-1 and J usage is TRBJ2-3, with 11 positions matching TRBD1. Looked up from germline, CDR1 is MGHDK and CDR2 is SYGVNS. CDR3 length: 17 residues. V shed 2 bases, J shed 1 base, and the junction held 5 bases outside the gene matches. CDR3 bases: TGTGCCAGCAGTGAAAACTGGGGACAGGGGGGCACAGATACGCAGTATTTT. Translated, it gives CASSENWGQGGTDTQYF.

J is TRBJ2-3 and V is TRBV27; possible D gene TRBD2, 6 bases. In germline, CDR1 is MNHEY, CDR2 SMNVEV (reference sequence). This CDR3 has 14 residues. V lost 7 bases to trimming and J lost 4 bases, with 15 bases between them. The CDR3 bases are TGTGCCAGCACCTTAGAAGGGAGGTCAGATACGCAGTATTTT. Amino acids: CASTLEGRSDTQYF.

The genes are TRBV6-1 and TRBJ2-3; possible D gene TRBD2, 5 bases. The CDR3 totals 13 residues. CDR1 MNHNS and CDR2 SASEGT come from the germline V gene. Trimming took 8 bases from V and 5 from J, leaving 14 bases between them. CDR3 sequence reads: CASAIREGDTQYF. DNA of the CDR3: TGTGCCAGCGCCATTCGTGAGGGAGATACGCAGTATTTT.

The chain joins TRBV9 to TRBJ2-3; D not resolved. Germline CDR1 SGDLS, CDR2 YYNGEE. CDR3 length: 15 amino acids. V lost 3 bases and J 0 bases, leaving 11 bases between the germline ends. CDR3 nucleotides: TGTGCCAGCAGCGCCTCGGCGGCTAGCACAGATACGCAGTATTTT. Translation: CASSASAASTDTQYF. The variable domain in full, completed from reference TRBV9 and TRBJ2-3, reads DSGVTQTPKHLITATGQRVTLRCSPRSGDLSVYWYQQSLDQGLQFLIQYYNGEERAKGNILERFSAQQFPDLHSELNLSSLELGDSALYFCASSASAASTDTQYFGPGTRLTVL.

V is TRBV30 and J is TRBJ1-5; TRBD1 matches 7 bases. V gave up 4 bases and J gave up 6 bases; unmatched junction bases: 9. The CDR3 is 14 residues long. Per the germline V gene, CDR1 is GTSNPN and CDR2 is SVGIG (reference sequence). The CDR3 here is CAWTGTGERQPQHF. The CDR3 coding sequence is TGTGCCTGGACAGGAACAGGGGAACGTCAGCCCCAGCATTTT. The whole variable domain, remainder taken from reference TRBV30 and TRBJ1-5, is SQTIHQWPATLVQPVGSPLSLECTVEGTSNPNLYWYRQAAGRGLQLLFYSVGIGQISSEVPQNLSASRPQDRQFILSSKKLLLSDSGFYLCAWTGTGERQPQHFGDGTRLSIL.

Written as DNA, the CDR3 is TGTGCCAGCAGCTCTACAGGGTTCTCAGTTACTGAAGCTTTCTTT. Translation: CASSSTGFSVTEAFF. This rearrangement joins TRBV5-6 to TRBJ1-1, with a weak D call TRBD1 (6 bases). The CDR3 extends over 15 amino acids. Germline assignment: CDR1 SGHDT and CDR2 YYEEEE. The germline V and J ends were trimmed by 3 bases and 5 bases, with 17 bases remaining between them.

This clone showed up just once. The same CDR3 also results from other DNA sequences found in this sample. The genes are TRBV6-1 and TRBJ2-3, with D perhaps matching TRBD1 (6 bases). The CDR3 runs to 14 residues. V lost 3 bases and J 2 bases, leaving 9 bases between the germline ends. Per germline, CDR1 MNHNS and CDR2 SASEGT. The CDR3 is CASSDRGLTDTQYF. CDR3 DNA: TGTGCCAGCAGTGACAGGGGCCTCACAGATACGCAGTATTTT.

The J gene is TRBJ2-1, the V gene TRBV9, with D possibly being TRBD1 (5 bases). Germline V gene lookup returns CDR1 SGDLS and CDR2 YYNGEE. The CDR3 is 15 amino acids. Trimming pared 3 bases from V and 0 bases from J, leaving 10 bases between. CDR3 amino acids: CASSEGASSYNEQFF. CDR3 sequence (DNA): TGTGCCAGCAGCGAAGGGGCTAGCTCCTACAATGAGCAGTTCTTC.

CDR3 sequence: CASNRKTGAGTDTQYF. The CDR3 nucleotides read TGTGCCAGCAACCGGAAGACAGGGGCGGGCACAGATACGCAGTATTTT. The V gene is TRBV7-8, the J gene TRBJ2-3; TRBD1 matches at 8 bases. Losses at the gene ends were 7 bases for V and 1 base for J; bases not matched to a gene: 10. This CDR3 is 16 amino acids long. Germline CDR1 is SGHVS and CDR2 is FQNEAQ.

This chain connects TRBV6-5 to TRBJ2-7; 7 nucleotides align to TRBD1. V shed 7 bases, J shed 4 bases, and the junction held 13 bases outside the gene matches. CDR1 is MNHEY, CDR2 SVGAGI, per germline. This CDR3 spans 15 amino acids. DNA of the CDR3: TGTGCCAGCAAATCCCCGGGACAGAGATTTTACGAGCAGTACTTC. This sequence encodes CASKSPGQRFYEQYF.

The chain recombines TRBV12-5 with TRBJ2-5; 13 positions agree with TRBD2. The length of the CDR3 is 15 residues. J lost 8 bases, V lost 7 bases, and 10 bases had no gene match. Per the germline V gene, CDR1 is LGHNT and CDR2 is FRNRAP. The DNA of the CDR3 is TGTGCTAGTGCTATCACCACTAGCGGGGGGGCCACCCAGTACTTC. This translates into CASAITTSGGATQYF. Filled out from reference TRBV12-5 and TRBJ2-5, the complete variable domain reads DARVTQTPRHKVTEMGQEVTMRCQPILGHNTVFWYRQTMMQGLELLAYFRNRAPLDDSGMPKDRFSAEMPDATLATLKIQPSEPRDSAVYFCASAITTSGGATQYFGPGTRLLVL.

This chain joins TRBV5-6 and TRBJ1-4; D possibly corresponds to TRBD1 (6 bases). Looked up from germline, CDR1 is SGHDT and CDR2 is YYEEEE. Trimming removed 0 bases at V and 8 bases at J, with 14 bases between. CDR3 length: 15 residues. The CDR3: CASSLVQGLKEKLFF. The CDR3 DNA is TGTGCCAGCAGCTTGGTGCAGGGGTTGAAGGAAAAACTGTTTTTT.